This T cell receptor (beta chain) was sequenced during a study of T cell responses to AZD1222 COVID-19 vaccine. CDR3 length: 16 amino acids. With 0 bases removed from V and 5 bases from J, the gap between germline ends came to 16 bases. The germline gives CDR1 LGHNA, CDR2 YNFKEQ. TCRdb's table, derived via immunoSEQ multiplex PCR, lists solely in-frame clones and lacks some. The data show 100,000 to 150,000 clones, 75% to 90% seen once. The chain couples TRBV4-2 to TRBJ1-1; possible D gene TRBD1, 6 bases. The clonotype comes from an adult in good health. The source material was peripheral blood, sampled on day 0 of AZD1222 vaccination. CDR3 sequence (DNA): TGTGCCAGCAGCCAAGAATGGTCAGGGGCAGGAACTGAAGCTTTCTTT. Protein product: CASSQEWSGAGTEAFF.